This TCR beta chain was captured in a study of vaccination and CD4 T cells after COVID-19. The overall study: Median time from COVID diagnosis to post-COVID sampling was approximately 3.5 months (35 to 161). For control cultures, the treatment was a CEFX pool, an HIV-1 Nef pool, or no peptide.

With regard to this clonotype: Its antigen is unknown.

This CDR3 comprises 15 residues. Germline loops: CDR1 SGHRS, CDR2 YFSETQ. V lost 0 bases and J lost 1, with 8 bases in between. Treatment here: approximately 10-day PBMC culture with coronavirus spike peptide pools or control peptides (ViraFEST assay). T cells were expanded with peptide pools, and expanded clonotypes were identified by TCR sequencing. Culture of some 1.9 million PBMCs per well took place with about 10 IU/ml IL-2 and 9 to 10 ug/ml peptide pools. Cultured CD4+ T-cell DNA underwent Oncomine TCR Beta short-read sequencing. A single record per CDR3 protein comes from TCRdb applying MiXCR to the PCR reads. Here the sample spans more than 20,000 distinct CDR3 sequences, almost 50% being singletons.

Sequenced material: CD4+ T cells from blood, cultured in vitro. The chain employs TRBV5-1 and TRBJ2-1, with D tentatively TRBD1 or TRBD2 (5 bases each). The sequence was collected from a human donor who had recovered from COVID-19. The CDR3 sequence: CASSLERGSYNEQFF. The CDR3, as DNA: TGCGCCAGCAGCTTGGAGAGGGGATCCTACAATGAGCAGTTCTTC.